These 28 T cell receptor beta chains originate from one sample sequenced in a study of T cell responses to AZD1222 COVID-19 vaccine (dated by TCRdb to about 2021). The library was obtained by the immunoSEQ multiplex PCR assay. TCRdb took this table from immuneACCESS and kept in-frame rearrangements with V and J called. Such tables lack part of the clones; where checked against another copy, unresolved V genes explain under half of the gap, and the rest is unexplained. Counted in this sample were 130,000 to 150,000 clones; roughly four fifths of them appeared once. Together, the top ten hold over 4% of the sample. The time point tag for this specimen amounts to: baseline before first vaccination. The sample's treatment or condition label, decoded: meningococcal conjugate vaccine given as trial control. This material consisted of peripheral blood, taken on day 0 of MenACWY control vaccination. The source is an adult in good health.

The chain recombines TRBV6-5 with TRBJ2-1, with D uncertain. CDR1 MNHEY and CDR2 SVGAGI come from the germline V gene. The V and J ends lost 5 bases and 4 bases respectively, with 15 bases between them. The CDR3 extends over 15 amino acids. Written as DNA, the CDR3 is TGTGCCAGCAGTACTCCTCGGACCAGTTACAATGAGCAGTTCTTC. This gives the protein CASSTPRTSYNEQFF.

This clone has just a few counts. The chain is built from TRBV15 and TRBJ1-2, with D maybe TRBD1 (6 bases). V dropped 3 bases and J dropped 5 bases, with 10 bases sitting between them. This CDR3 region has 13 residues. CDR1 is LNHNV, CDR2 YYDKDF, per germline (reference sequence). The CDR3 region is CATSRGGPYGYTF. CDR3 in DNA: TGTGCCACCAGCAGGGGGGGCCCTTATGGCTACACCTTC.

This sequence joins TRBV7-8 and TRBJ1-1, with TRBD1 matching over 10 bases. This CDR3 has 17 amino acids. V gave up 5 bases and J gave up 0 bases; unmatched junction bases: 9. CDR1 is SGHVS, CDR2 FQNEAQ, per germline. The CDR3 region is CASSPGTGVYMNTEAFF. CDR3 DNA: TGTGCCAGCAGCCCCGGGACAGGGGTCTACATGAACACTGAAGCTTTCTTT.

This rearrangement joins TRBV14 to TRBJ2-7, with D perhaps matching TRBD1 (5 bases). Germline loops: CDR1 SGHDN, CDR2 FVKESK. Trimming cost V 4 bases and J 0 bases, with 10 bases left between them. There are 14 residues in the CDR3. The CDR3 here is CASSPTANSYEQYV. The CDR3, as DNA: TGTGCCAGCAGCCCGACAGCTAACTCCTACGAGCAGTACGTC.

The chain's CDR3 is CASSGQPFPEKLFF. For the CDR3, the DNA is TGTGCCAGTAGCGGACAGCCATTCCCTGAAAAACTGTTTTTT. The chain combines TRBV19 with TRBJ1-4, with D maybe TRBD1 (6 bases). The CDR3 is 14 amino acids. V was trimmed by 6 bases and J by 7 bases, leaving 15 bases between them. Germline CDR1 LNHDA, CDR2 SQIVND (reference sequence).

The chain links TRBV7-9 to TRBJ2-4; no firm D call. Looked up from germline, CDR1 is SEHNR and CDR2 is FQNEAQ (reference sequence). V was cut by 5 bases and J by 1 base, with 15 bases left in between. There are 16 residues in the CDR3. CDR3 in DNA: TGTGCCAGCAGCCTGGGTGGCCCTCGGGCCAAAAACATTCAGTACTTC. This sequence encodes CASSLGGPRAKNIQYF.

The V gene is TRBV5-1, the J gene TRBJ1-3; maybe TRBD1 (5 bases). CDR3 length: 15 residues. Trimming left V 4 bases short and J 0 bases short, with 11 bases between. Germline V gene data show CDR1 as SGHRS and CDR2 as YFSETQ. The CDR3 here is CASSNTGPSGNTIYF. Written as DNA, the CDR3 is TGCGCCAGCAGCAACACAGGACCCTCTGGAAACACCATATATTTT.

CDR3 sequence reads: CASSPPSRAVGELFF. The CDR3, as DNA: TGTGCCAGCTCACCACCGTCCAGGGCGGTAGGGGAGCTGTTTTTT. The chain joins TRBV18 to TRBJ2-2; the D gene is possibly TRBD1 (5 bases). Germline loops: CDR1 KGHSH, CDR2 LQKENI. CDR3 length: 15 residues. The V gene lost 0 bases and the J gene lost 8 bases, with 13 bases spanning the gap.

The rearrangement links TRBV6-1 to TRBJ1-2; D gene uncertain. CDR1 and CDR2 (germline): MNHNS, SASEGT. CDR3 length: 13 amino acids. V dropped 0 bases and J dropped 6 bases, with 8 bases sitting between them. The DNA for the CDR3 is TGTGCCAGCAGTGAAGCAGGCCACGATGGCTACACCTTC. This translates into CASSEAGHDGYTF.

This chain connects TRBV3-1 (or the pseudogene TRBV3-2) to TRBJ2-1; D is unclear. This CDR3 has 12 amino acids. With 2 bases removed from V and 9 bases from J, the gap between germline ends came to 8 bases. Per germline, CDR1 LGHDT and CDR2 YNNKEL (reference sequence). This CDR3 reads CASSQSGVEQFF. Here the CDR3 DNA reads TGTGCCAGCAGCCAATCTGGGGTTGAGCAGTTCTTC.

This CDR3 is CAISAGTGFNQPQHF. The CDR3 DNA sequence: TGTGCCATCAGTGCAGGGACAGGATTCAATCAGCCCCAGCATTTT. The genes are TRBV10-3 and TRBJ1-5, with 8 bases matching TRBD1. Per germline, CDR1 ENHRY and CDR2 SYGVKD. This CDR3 region has 15 residues. The V segment lost 4 bases and the J segment 3 bases; nucleotides outside the gene matches: 5.

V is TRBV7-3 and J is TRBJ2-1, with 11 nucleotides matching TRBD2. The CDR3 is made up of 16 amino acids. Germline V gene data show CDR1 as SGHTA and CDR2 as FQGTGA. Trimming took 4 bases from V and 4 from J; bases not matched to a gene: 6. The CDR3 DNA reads TGTGCCAGCAGCTCCCATGGGACTAGCGGTTACAATGAGCAGTTCTTC. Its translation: CASSSHGTSGYNEQFF.

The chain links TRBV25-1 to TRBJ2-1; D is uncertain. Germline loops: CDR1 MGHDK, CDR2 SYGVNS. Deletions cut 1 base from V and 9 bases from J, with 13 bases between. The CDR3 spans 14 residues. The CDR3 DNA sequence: TGTGCCAGCAGTGAATTTTACCAGGTAACTGAGCAGTTCTTC. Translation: CASSEFYQVTEQFF.

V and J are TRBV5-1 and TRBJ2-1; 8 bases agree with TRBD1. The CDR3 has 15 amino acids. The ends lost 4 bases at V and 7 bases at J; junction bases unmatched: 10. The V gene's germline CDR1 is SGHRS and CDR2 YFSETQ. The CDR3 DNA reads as TGCGCCAGCAGCCCCCCAGGGGGCTCCCAAAATGAGCAGTTCTTC. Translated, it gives CASSPPGGSQNEQFF.

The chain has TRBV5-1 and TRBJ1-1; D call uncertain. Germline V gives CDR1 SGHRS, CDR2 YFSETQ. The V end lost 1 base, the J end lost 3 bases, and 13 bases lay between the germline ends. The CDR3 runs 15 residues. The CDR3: CASSLYPGRDTEAFF. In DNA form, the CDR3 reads TGCGCCAGCAGCTTGTACCCGGGTAGGGACACTGAAGCTTTCTTT. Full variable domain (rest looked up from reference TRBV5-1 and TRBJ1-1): KAGVTQTPRYLIKTRGQQVTLSCSPISGHRSVSWYQQTPGQGLQFLFEYFSETQRNKGNFPGRFSGRQFSNSRSEMNVSTLELGDSALYLCASSLYPGRDTEAFFGQGTRLTVV.

The CDR3 loop reads CASSPRLAGLTGELFF. CDR3 sequence (DNA): TGTGCCAGTAGTCCCCGACTAGCGGGGCTCACCGGGGAGCTGTTTTTT. The chain is built from TRBV19 and TRBJ2-2; 11 nucleotides align to TRBD2. Germline V gene sequence: CDR1 LNHDA, CDR2 SQIVND (reference sequence). The V segment lost 5 bases and the J segment 4 bases; nucleotides outside the gene matches: 6. This CDR3 has 16 amino acids.

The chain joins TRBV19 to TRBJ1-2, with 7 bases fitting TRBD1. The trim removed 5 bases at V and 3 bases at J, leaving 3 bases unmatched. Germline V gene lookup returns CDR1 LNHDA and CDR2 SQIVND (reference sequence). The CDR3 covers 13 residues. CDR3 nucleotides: TGTGCCAGTAGTCAAGACAGGGACTATGGCTACACCTTC. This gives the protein CASSQDRDYGYTF.

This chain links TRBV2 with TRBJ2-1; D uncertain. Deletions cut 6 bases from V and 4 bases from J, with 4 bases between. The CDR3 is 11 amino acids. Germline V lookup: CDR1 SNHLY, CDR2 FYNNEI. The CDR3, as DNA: TGTGCCAGCAGCCCTTACAATGAGCAGTTCTTC. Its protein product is CASSPYNEQFF.

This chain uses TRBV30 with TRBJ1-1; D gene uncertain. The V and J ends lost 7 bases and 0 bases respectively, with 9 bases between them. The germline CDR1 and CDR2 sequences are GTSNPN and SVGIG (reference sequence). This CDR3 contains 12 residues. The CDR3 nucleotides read TGTGCCTCAGGACGGATGAACACTGAAGCTTTCTTT. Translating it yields CASGRMNTEAFF. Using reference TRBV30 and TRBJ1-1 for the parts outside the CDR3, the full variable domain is SQTIHQWPATLVQPVGSPLSLECTVEGTSNPNLYWYRQAAGRGLQLLFYSVGIGQISSEVPQNLSASRPQDRQFILSSKKLLLSDSGFYLCASGRMNTEAFFGQGTRLTVV.

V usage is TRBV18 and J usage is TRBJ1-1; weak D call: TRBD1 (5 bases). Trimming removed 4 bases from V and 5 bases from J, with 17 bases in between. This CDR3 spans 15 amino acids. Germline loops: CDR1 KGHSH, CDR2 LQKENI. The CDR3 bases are TGTGCCAGCTCACTTTCCGGGGCCGGGGTGACTGAAGCTTTCTTT. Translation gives CASSLSGAGVTEAFF.

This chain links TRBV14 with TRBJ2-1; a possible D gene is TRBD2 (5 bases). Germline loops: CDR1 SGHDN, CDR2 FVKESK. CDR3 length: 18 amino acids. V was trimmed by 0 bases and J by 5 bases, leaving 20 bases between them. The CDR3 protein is CASSQESRGMLRDNEQFF. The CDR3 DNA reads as TGTGCCAGCAGCCAAGAGTCCCGGGGAATGCTCCGGGACAATGAGCAGTTCTTC.

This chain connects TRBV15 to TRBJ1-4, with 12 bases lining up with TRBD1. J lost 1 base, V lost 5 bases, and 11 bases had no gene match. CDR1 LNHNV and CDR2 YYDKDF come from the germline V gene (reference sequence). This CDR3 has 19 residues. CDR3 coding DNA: TGTGCCACCAGCGGCTCCGGGACAGGGGGCCGGCGAACTAATGAAAAACTGTTTTTT. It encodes CATSGSGTGGRRTNEKLFF.

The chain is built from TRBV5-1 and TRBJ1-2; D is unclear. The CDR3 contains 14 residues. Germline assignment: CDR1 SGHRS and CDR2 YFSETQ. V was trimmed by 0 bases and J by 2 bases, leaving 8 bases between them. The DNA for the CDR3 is TGCGCCAGCAGCTTGGGTAGTCTGAACTATGGCTACACCTTC. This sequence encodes CASSLGSLNYGYTF. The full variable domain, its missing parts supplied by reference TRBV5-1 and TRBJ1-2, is KAGVTQTPRYLIKTRGQQVTLSCSPISGHRSVSWYQQTPGQGLQFLFEYFSETQRNKGNFPGRFSGRQFSNSRSEMNVSTLELGDSALYLCASSLGSLNYGYTFGSGTRLTVV.

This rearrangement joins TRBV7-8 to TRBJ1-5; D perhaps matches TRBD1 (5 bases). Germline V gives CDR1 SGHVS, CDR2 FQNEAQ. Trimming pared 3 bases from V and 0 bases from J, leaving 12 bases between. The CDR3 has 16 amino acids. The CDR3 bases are TGTGCCAGCAGCTTTAGACCACAGGCTAGCAATCAGCCCCAGCATTTT. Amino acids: CASSFRPQASNQPQHF.

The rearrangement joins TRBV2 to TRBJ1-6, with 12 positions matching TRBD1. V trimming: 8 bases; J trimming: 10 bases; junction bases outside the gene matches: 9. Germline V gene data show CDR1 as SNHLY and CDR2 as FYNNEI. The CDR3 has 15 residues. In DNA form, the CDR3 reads TGTGCCAGCCAACGGGACAGGGGGCGCGGGTCACCCCTCCACTTT. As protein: CASQRDRGRGSPLHF.

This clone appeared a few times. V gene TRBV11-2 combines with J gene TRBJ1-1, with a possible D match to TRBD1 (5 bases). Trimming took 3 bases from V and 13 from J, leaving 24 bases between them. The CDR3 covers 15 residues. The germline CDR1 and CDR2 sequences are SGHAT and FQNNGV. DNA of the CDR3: TGTGCCAGCAGCTTCTCATTAGGGTCGGGAGGGGTTGGTTTCTTT. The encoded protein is CASSFSLGSGGVGFF.

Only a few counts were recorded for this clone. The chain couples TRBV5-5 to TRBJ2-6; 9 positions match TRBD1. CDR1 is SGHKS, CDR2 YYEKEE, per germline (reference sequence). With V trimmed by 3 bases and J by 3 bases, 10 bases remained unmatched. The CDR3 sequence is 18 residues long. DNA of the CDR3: TGTGCCAGCAGCTGGACCGGGACAGGGATCAGTGGGGCCAACGTCCTGACTTTC. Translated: CASSWTGTGISGANVLTF.

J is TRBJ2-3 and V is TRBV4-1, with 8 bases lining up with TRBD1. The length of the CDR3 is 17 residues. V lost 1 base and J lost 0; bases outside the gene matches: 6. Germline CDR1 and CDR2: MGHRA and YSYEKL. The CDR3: CASSQVDREPSTDTQYF. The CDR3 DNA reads TGCGCCAGCAGCCAAGTGGACAGGGAACCAAGCACAGATACGCAGTATTTT.